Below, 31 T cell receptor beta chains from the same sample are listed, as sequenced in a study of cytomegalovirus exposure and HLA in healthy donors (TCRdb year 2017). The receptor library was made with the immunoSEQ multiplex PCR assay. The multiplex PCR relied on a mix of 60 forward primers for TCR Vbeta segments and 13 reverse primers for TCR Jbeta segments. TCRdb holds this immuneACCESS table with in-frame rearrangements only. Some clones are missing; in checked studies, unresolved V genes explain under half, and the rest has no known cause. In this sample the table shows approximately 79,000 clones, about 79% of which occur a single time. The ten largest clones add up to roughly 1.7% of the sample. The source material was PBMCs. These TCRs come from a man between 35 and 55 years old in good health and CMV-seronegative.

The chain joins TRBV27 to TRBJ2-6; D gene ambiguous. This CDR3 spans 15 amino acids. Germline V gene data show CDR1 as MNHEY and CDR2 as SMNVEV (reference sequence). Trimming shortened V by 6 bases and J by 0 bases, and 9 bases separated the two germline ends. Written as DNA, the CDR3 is TGTGCCAGCAGCCTTGTCTCCTCTGGGGCCAACGTCCTGACTTTC. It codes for CASSLVSSGANVLTF.

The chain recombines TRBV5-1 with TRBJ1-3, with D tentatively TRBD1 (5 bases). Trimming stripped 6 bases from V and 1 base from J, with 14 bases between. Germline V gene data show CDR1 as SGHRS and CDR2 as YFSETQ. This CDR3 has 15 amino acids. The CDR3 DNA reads TGCGCCAGCAAGGTCGGGGGAAATTCTGGAAACACCATATATTTT. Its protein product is CASKVGGNSGNTIYF.

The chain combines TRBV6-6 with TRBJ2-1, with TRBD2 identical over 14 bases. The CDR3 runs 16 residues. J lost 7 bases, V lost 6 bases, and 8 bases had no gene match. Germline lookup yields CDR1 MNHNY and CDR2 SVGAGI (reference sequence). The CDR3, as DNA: TGTGCCAGCAGGCCGACTAGCGGGAGGGTAAGGAATGAGCAGTTCTTC. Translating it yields CASRPTSGRVRNEQFF.

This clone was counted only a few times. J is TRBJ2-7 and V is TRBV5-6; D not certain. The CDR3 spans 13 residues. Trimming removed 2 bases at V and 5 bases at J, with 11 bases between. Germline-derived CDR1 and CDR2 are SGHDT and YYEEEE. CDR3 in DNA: TGTGCCAGCAGCTTCTGGAGTTGGGACGAGCAGTACTTC. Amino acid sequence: CASSFWSWDEQYF.

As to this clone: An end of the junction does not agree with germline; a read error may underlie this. DNA for the CDR3: TGTGCCAGCAGCCCCGTAGGGGTCCAAGAGGCCCAGTACTTC. Encoded protein: CASSPVGVQEAQYF. This chain connects TRBV5-4 to TRBJ2-5, with a possible D match to TRBD1 (5 bases). The CDR3 extends over 14 amino acids. Germline values: CDR1 SGHNT, CDR2 YYREEE (reference sequence).

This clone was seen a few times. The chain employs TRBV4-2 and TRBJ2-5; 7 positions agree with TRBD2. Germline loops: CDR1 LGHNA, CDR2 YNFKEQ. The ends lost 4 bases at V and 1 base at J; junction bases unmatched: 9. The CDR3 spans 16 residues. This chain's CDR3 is CASSPLISGFQETQYF. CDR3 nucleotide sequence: TGTGCCAGCAGCCCCCTCATTAGCGGGTTCCAAGAGACCCAGTACTTC.

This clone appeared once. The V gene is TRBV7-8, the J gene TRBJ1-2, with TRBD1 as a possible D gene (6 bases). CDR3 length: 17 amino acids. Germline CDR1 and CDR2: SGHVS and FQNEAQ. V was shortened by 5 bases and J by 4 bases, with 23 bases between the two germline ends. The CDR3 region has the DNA TGTGCCAGCAGCATCCCGTCCGGGGGGCGTGAGTCCTATGGCTACACCTTC. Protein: CASSIPSGGRESYGYTF.

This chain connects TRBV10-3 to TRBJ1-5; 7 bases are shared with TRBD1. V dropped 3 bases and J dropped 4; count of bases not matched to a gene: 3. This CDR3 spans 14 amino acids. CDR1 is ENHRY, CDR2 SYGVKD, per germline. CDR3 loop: CAISDRQGNQPQHF. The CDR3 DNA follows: TGTGCCATCAGTGATCGACAGGGTAATCAGCCCCAGCATTTT.

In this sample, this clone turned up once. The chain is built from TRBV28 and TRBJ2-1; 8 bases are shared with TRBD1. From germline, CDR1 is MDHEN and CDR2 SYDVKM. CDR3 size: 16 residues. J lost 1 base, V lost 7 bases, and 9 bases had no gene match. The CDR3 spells CASTQETGDSYNEQFF. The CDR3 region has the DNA TGTGCCAGCACCCAAGAGACAGGGGATTCCTACAATGAGCAGTTCTTC.

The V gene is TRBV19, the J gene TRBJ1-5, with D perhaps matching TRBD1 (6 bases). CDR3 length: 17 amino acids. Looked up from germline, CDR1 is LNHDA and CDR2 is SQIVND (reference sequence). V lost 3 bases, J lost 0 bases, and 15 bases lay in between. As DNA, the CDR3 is TGTGCCAGTAGTATCCAGGGACAACAATATAGCAATCAGCCCCAGCATTTT. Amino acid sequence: CASSIQGQQYSNQPQHF.

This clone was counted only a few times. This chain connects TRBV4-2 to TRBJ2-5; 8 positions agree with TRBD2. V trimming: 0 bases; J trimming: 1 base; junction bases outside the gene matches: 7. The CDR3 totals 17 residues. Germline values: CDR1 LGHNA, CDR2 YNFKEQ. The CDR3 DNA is TGTGCCAGCAGCCAAGACCCGCCGGGAGGGCGCCAAGAGACCCAGTACTTC. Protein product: CASSQDPPGGRQETQYF.

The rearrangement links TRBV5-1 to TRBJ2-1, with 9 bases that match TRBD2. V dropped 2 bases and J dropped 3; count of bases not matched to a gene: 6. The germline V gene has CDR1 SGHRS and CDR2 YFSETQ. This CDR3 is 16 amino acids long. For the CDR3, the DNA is TGCGCCAGCAGCTTCTCGACTAGCGGAAACTACAATGAGCAGTTCTTC. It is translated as CASSFSTSGNYNEQFF.

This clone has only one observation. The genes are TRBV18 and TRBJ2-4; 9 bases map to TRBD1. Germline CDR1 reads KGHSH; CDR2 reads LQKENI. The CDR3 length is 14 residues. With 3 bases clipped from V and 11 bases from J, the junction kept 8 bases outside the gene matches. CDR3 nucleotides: TGTGCCAGCTCACCGCCGGGACAGGGATTCTTTCAGTACTTC. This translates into CASSPPGQGFFQYF.

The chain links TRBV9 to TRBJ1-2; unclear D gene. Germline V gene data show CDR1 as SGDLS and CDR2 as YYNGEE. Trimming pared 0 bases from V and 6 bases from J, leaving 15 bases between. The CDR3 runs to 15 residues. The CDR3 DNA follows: TGTGCCAGCAGCGTAGGTGGAGTAAATTCGGATGGCTACACCTTC. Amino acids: CASSVGGVNSDGYTF.

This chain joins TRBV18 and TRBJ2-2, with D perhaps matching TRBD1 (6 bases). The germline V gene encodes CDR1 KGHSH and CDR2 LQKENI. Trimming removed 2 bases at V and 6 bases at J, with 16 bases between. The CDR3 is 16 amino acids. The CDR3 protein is CASSPLSGAFAGELFF. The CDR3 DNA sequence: TGTGCCAGCTCACCATTGTCAGGGGCTTTCGCCGGGGAGCTGTTTTTT. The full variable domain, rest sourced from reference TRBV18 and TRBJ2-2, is NAGVMQNPRHLVRRRGQEARLRCSPMKGHSHVYWYRQLPEEGLKFMVYLQKENIIDESGMPKERFSAEFPKEGPSILRIQQVVRGDSAAYFCASSPLSGAFAGELFFGEGSRLTVL.

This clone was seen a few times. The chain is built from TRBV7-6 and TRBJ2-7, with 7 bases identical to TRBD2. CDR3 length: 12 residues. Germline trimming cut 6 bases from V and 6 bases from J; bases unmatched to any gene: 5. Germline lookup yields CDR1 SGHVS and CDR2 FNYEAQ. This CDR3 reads CASSGGGIEQYF. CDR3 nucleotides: TGTGCCAGCAGTGGGGGGGGTATCGAGCAGTACTTC.

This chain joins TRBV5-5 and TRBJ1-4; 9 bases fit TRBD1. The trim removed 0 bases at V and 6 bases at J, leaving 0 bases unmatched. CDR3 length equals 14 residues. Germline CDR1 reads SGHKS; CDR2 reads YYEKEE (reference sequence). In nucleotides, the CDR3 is TGTGCCAGCAGCTTGGGGACAGGGGATGAAAAACTGTTTTTT. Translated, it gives CASSLGTGDEKLFF.

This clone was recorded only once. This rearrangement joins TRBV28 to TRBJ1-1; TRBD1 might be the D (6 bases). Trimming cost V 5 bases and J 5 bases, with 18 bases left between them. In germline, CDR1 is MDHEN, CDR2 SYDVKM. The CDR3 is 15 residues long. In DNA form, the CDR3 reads TGTGCCAGCAGTCCTCTAAGGGGGGGGATAACTGAAGCTTTCTTT. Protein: CASSPLRGGITEAFF. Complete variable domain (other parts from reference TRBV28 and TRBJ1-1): DVKVTQSSRYLVKRTGEKVFLECVQDMDHENMFWYRQDPGLGLRLIYFSYDVKMKEKGDIPEGYSVSREKKERFSLILESASTNQTSMYLCASSPLRGGITEAFFGQGTRLTVV.

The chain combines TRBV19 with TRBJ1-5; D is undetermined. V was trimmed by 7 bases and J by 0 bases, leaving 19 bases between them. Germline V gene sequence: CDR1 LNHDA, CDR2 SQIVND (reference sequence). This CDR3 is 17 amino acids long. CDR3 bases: TGTGCCAGTAACCGAGGCCCCCGGGGATATAGCAATCAGCCCCAGCATTTT. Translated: CASNRGPRGYSNQPQHF.

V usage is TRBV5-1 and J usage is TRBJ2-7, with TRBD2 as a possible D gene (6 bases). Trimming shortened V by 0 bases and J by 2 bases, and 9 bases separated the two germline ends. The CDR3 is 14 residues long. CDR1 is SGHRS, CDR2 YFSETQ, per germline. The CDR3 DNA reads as TGCGCCAGCAGCTTGGAGGGGACTCCCTACGAGCAGTACTTC. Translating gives CASSLEGTPYEQYF. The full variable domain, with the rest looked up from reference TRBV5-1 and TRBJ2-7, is KAGVTQTPRYLIKTRGQQVTLSCSPISGHRSVSWYQQTPGQGLQFLFEYFSETQRNKGNFPGRFSGRQFSNSRSEMNVSTLELGDSALYLCASSLEGTPYEQYFGPGTRLTVT.

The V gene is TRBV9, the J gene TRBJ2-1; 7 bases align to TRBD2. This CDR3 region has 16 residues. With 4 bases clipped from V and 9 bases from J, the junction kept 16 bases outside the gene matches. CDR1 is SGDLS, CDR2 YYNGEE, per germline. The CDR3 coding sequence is TGTGCCAGCAGCCGAACGACTAGCCTCTTCAAGGGTGAGCAGTTCTTC. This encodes CASSRTTSLFKGEQFF.

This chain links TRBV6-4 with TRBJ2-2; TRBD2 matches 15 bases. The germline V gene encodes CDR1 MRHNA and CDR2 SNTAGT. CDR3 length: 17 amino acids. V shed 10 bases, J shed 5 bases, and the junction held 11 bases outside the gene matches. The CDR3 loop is CATPEGLAGGRTGELFF. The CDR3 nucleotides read TGTGCCACCCCCGAGGGACTAGCGGGAGGACGGACCGGGGAGCTGTTTTTT.

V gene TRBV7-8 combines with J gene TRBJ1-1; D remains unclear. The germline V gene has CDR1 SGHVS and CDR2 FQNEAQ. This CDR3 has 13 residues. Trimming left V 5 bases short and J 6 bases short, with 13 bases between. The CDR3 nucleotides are TGTGCCAGCAGCCTTGCCCGGGATGCTGAAGCTTTCTTT. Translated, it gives CASSLARDAEAFF.

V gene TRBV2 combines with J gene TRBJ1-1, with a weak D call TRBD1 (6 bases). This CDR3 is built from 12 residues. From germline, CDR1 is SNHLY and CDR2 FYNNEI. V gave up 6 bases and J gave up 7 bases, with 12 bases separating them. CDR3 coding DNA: TGTGCCAGCAGCGGACAGAGCTATGAAGCTTTCTTT. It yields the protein CASSGQSYEAFF. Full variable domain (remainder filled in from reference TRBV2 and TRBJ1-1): EPEVTQTPSHQVTQMGQEVILRCVPISNHLYFYWYRQILGQKVEFLVSFYNNEISEKSEIFDDQFSVERPDGSNFTLKIRSTKLEDSAMYFCASSGQSYEAFFGQGTRLTVV.

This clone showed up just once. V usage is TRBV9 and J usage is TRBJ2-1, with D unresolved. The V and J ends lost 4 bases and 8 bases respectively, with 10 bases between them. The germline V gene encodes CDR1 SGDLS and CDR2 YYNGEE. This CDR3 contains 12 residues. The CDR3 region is CASSPRAHEQFF. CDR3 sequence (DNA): TGTGCCAGCAGCCCCCGCGCCCATGAGCAGTTCTTC.

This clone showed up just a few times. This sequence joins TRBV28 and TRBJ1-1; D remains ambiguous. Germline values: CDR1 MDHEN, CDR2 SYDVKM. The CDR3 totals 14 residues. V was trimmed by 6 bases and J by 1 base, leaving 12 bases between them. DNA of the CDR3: TGTGCCAGCAGCGGGGTAGGACGGAACACTGAAGCTTTCTTT. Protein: CASSGVGRNTEAFF. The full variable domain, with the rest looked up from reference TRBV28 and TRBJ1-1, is DVKVTQSSRYLVKRTGEKVFLECVQDMDHENMFWYRQDPGLGLRLIYFSYDVKMKEKGDIPEGYSVSREKKERFSLILESASTNQTSMYLCASSGVGRNTEAFFGQGTRLTVV.

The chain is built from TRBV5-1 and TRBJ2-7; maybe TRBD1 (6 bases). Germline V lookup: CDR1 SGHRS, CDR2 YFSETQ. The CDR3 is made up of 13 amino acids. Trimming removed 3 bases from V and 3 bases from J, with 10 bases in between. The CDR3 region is CASSWDKIYEQYF. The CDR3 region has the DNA TGCGCCAGCAGCTGGGACAAGATCTACGAGCAGTACTTC.

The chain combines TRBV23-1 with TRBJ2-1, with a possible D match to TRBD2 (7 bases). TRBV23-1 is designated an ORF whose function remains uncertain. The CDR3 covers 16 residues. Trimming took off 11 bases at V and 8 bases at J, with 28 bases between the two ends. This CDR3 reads CASPPQRAGARHEQFF. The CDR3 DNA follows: TGCGCCTCCCCCCCACAGCGGGCGGGGGCTCGCCATGAGCAGTTCTTC.

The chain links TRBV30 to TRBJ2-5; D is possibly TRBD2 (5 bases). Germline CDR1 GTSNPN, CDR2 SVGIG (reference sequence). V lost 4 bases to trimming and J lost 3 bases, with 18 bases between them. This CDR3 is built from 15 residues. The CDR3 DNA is TGTGCCTGGAAGAATGAGGGAGTTGGGGAAGAGACCCAGTACTTC. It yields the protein CAWKNEGVGEETQYF. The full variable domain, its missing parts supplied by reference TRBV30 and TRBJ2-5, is SQTIHQWPATLVQPVGSPLSLECTVEGTSNPNLYWYRQAAGRGLQLLFYSVGIGQISSEVPQNLSASRPQDRQFILSSKKLLLSDSGFYLCAWKNEGVGEETQYFGPGTRLLVL.

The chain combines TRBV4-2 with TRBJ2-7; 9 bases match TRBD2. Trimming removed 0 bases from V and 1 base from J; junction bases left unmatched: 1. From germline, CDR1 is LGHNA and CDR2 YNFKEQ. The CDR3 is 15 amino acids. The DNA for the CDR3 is TGTGCCAGCAGCCAAGAACTAGCGGGTTCCTACGAGCAGTACTTC. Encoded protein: CASSQELAGSYEQYF.

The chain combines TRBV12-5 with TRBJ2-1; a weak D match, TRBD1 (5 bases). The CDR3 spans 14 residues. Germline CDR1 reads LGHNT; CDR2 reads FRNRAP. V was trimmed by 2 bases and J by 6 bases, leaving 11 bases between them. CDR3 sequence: CASGLFTQVNEQFF. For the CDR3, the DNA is TGTGCTAGTGGTTTGTTTACACAGGTCAATGAGCAGTTCTTC. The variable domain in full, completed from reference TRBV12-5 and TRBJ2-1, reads DARVTQTPRHKVTEMGQEVTMRCQPILGHNTVFWYRQTMMQGLELLAYFRNRAPLDDSGMPKDRFSAEMPDATLATLKIQPSEPRDSAVYFCASGLFTQVNEQFFGPGTRLTVL.